The present T cell receptor beta chain was sequenced within a study of technical replicates of blood from a handful of donors. The V and J ends lost 3 bases and 4 bases respectively, with 13 bases between them. CDR3 size: 14 residues. CDR1 and CDR2 (germline): SGHTA, FQGNSA. Here immunoSEQ multiplex PCR was the method, and the copy in TCRdb shows in-frame clones only, minus some. The sample lists about 75,000 clones; roughly 91% were seen once. The chain employs TRBV7-2 and TRBJ2-7; D may be TRBD2 (6 bases). The receptor was isolated from a human donor in good health. Some clones in this sample may be carry-over from other donors' samples. Sequences were obtained from T cells isolated from PBMCs. CDR3 in DNA: TGTGCCAGCAGCTTCGGGGGTAACCCTTACGAGCAGTACTTC. Translation: CASSFGGNPYEQYF.